A selection of T cell receptor beta chains follows, all from one sample in a study of T cell repertoires in cytomegalovirus infection. Each CDR3 protein is one row after TCRdb ran MiXCR on the reads. Of 350,000 to 500,000 distinct CDR3 sequences listed, approximately 32% are singletons. Input material: PBMCs. These receptors were taken from a human donor in good health (CMV status not recorded). Some clones in this sample may be carry-over from other donors' samples. Both conserved end residues are part of each CDR3. The order of the fields is CDR3 protein, V gene, CDR3 length.

CDR3aa: CASSYGAFRDYEQYF
v_gene: TRBV6-5
len: 15

CDR3aa: CASTRLAGGPDTQYF
v_gene: TRBV10-3
len: 15

CDR3aa: CASSSAKATPIPTDTQYF
v_gene: TRBV7-2
len: 18

CDR3aa: CSATRHRVDYYNSPLHF
v_gene: TRBV20-1
len: 17

CDR3aa: CASSSDHQETQYF
v_gene: TRBV7-2
len: 13

CDR3aa: CASRIWAGGAGNQPQHF
v_gene: TRBV19
len: 17

CDR3aa: CASSPTGDQWGPQHF
v_gene: TRBV5-1
len: 15

CDR3aa: CASSQDIGLSYGYTF
v_gene: TRBV4-1
len: 15

CDR3aa: CASSLYHGEETQYF
v_gene: TRBV7-8
len: 14

CDR3aa: CAISEWAAGGGDTQYF
v_gene: TRBV10-3
len: 16

CDR3aa: CASSPLAPVAGGYNEQFF
v_gene: TRBV7-2
len: 18

CDR3aa: CASSPGQGSKNIQYF
v_gene: TRBV9
len: 15

CDR3aa: CASSSEQGVGTEAFF
v_gene: TRBV7-9
len: 15

CDR3aa: CSAGNSQVLSGANVLTF
v_gene: TRBV20-1
len: 17

CDR3aa: CASSLYYNEKLF
v_gene: TRBV11-2
len: 12

CDR3aa: CASSIAAGTSSFYEQYF
v_gene: TRBV19
len: 17

CDR3aa: CASSLGGWDLLTETQYF
v_gene: TRBV11-2
len: 17

CDR3aa: CASSPRETSYNEQFF
v_gene: TRBV11-3
len: 15

CDR3aa: CASSQDPGRDTGELFF
v_gene: TRBV4-2
len: 16

CDR3aa: CAISERAGLAYEQYF
v_gene: TRBV10-3
len: 15

CDR3aa: CASSPAPGTGYGYTF
v_gene: TRBV7-2
len: 15

CDR3aa: CASSLQIGSYEQYF
v_gene: TRBV27
len: 14

CDR3aa: CASSASGELAKNIQYF
v_gene: TRBV9
len: 16

CDR3aa: CASSRTGIGGYTF
v_gene: TRBV12-3/TRBV12-4
len: 13

CDR3aa: CSASSLAARPSPYF
v_gene: TRBV20-1
len: 14

CDR3aa: CASSPALGGAGELFF
v_gene: TRBV28
len: 15

CDR3aa: CSVCRGRGETQYF
v_gene: TRBV29-1
len: 13

CDR3aa: CASRDRGVQPQHF
v_gene: TRBV12-3/TRBV12-4
len: 13

CDR3aa: CDSSLRLAGGPWDEQFF
v_gene: TRBV19
len: 17

CDR3aa: CARRLGKGFEKLFF
v_gene: TRBV7-8
len: 14

CDR3aa: CASSLGQGKTEAFF
v_gene: TRBV12-3/TRBV12-4
len: 14

CDR3aa: CASSRDRGFQETQYF
v_gene: TRBV6-2/TRBV6-3
len: 15

CDR3aa: CASAIFAGGNYGYTF
v_gene: TRBV12-3/TRBV12-4
len: 15

CDR3aa: CASSESGGLYNEQFF
v_gene: TRBV2
len: 15

CDR3aa: CASSLKTSGGPIREQFF
v_gene: TRBV27
len: 17